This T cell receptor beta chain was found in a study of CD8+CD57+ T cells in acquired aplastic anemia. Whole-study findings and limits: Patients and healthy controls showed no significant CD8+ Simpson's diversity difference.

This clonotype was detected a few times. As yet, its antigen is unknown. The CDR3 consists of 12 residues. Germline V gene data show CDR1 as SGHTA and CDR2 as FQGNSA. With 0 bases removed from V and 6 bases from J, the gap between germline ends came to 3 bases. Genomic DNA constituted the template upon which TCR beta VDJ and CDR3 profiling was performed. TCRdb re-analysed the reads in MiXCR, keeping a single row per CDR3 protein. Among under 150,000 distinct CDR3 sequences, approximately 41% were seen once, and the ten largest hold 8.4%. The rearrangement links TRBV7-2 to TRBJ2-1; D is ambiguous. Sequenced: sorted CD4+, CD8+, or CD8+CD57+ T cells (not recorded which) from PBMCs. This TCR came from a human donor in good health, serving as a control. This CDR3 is CASSLASNEQFF. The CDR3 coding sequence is TGTGCCAGCAGCTTAGCGAGCAATGAGCAGTTCTTC.